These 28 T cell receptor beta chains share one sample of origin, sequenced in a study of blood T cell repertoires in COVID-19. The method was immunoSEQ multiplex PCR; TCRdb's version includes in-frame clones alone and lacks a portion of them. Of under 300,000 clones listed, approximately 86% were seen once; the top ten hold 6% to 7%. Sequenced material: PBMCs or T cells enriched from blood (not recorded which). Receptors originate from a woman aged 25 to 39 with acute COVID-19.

The CDR3 DNA reads as TGCGCCAGCAGCCCCGAGGGCTACGAGCAGTACTTC. Translated: CASSPEGYEQYF. The J gene is TRBJ2-7, the V gene TRBV5-1; possibly TRBD2 for D (5 bases). V lost 4 bases and J 3 bases, leaving 8 bases between the germline ends. Germline V gene lookup returns CDR1 SGHRS and CDR2 YFSETQ. The length of the CDR3 is 12 residues.

DNA for the CDR3: TGTGCCAGCTCACCGGCGGCCAGGGGCACTGAAGCTTTCTTT. Its protein product is CASSPAARGTEAFF. The chain carries TRBV18 and TRBJ1-1, with D possibly being TRBD1 (6 bases). CDR3 size: 14 residues. CDR1 and CDR2 from the germline V gene are KGHSH and LQKENI. V was cut by 3 bases and J by 4 bases, with 12 bases left in between.

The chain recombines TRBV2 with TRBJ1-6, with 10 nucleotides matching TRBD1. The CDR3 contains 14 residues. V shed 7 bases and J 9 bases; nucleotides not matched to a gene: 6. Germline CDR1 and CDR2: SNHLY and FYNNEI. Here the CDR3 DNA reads TGTGCCAGCACGGGGGACAGGGGAGGTTCACCCCTCCACTTT. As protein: CASTGDRGGSPLHF.

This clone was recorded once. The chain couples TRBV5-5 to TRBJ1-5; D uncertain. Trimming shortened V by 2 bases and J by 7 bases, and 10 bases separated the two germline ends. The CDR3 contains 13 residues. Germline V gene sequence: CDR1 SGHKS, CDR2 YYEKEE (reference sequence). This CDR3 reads CASSLRTGQPQHF. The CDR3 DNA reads TGTGCCAGCAGCTTAAGGACGGGGCAGCCCCAGCATTTT.

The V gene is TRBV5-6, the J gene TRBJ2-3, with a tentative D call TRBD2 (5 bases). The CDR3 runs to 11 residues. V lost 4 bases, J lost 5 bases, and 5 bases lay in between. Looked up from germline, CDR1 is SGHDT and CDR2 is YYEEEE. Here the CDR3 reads CASSRGDTQYF. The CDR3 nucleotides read TGTGCCAGCAGCCGGGGAGATACGCAGTATTTT.

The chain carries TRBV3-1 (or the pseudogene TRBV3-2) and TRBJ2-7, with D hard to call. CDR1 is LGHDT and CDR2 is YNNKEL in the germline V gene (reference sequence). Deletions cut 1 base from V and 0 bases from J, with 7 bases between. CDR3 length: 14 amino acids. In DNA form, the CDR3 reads TGTGCCAGCAGCCAAGCCCAAAACTCCTACGAGCAGTACTTC. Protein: CASSQAQNSYEQYF.

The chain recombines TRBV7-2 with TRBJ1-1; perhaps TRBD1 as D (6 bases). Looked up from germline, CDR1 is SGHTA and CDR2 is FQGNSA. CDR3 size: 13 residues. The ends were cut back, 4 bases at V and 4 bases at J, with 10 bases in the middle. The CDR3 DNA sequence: TGTGCCAGCAGCTCCAGGGGTATCACTGAAGCTTTCTTT. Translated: CASSSRGITEAFF.

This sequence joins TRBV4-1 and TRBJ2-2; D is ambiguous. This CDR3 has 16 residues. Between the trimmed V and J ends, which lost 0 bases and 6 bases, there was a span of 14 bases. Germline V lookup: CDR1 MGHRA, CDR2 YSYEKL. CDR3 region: CASSQEILVRAGELFF. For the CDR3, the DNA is TGCGCCAGCAGCCAAGAGATATTAGTTCGTGCCGGGGAGCTGTTTTTT.

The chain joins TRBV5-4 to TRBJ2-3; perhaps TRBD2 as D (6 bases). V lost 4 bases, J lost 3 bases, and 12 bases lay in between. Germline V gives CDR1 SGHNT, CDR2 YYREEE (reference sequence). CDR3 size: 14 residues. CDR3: CASSAAAGTDTQYF. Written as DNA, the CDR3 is TGTGCCAGCAGCGCCGCCGCGGGGACAGATACGCAGTATTTT. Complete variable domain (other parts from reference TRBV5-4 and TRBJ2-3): ETGVTQSPTHLIKTRGQQVTLRCSSQSGHNTVSWYQQALGQGPQFIFQYYREEENGRGNFPPRFSGLQFPNYSSELNVNALELDDSALYLCASSAAAGTDTQYFGPGTRLTVL.

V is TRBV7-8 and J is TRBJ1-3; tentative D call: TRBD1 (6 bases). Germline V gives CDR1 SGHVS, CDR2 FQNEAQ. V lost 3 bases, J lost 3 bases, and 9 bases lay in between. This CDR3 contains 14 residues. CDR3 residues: CASSFQGIGNTIYF. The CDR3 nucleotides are TGTGCCAGCAGCTTCCAGGGGATTGGAAACACCATATATTTT.

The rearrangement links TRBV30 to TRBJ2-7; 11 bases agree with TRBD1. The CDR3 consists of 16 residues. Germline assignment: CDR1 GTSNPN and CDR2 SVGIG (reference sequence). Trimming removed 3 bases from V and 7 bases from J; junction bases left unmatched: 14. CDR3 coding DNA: TGTGCCTGGAGAGCCCGAGGAGGACAGGGGGCTTGGGAGCAGTACTTC. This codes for CAWRARGGQGAWEQYF. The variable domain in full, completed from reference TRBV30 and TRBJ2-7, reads SQTIHQWPATLVQPVGSPLSLECTVEGTSNPNLYWYRQAAGRGLQLLFYSVGIGQISSEVPQNLSASRPQDRQFILSSKKLLLSDSGFYLCAWRARGGQGAWEQYFGPGTRLTVT.

The CDR3 DNA reads as TGTGCCTGGAGTGCGGGACAGGGAACAGATACGCAGTATTTT. It codes for CAWSAGQGTDTQYF. The chain has TRBV30 and TRBJ2-3; 9 bases fit TRBD1. The CDR3 has 14 residues. In germline, CDR1 is GTSNPN, CDR2 SVGIG (reference sequence). The trim removed 1 base at V and 3 bases at J, leaving 2 bases unmatched. Combining the CDR3 with reference TRBV30 and TRBJ2-3 gives the whole variable domain SQTIHQWPATLVQPVGSPLSLECTVEGTSNPNLYWYRQAAGRGLQLLFYSVGIGQISSEVPQNLSASRPQDRQFILSSKKLLLSDSGFYLCAWSAGQGTDTQYFGPGTRLTVL.

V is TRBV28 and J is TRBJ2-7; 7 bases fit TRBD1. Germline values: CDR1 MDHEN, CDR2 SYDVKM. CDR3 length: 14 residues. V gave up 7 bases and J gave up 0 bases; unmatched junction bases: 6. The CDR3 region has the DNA TGTGCCAGCAACCGGGACAGTAGCTCCTACGAGCAGTACTTC. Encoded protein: CASNRDSSSYEQYF.

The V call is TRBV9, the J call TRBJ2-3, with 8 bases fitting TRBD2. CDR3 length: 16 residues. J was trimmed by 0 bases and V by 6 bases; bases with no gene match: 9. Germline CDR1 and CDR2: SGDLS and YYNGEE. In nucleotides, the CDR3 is TGTGCCAGCACACCGGGGGGGGCGAGGAGCACAGATACGCAGTATTTT. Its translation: CASTPGGARSTDTQYF.

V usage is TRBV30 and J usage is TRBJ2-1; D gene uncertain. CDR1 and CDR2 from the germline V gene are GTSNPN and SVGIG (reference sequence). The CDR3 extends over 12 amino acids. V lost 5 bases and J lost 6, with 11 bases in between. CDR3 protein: CAWARSLNEQFF. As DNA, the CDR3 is TGTGCCTGGGCCCGGAGCCTCAATGAGCAGTTCTTC.

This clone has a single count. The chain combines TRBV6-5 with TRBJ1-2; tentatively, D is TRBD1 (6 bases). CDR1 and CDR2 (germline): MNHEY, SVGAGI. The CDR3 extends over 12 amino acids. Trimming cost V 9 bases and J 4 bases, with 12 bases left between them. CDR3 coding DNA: TGTGCCAGAAGCGGACAGCTCTATGGCTACACCTTC. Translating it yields CARSGQLYGYTF.

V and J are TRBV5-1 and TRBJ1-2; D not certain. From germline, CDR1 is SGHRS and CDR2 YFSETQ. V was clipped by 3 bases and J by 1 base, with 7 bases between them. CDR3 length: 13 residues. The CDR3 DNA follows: TGCGCCAGCAGCTCCGCGAGTAACTATGGCTACACCTTC. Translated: CASSSASNYGYTF.

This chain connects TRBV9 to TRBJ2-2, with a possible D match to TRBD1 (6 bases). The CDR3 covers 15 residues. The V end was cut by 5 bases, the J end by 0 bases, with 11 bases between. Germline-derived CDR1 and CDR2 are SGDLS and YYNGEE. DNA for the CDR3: TGTGCCAGCAGAACCGGGACAACGAACACCGGGGAGCTGTTTTTT. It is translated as CASRTGTTNTGELFF.

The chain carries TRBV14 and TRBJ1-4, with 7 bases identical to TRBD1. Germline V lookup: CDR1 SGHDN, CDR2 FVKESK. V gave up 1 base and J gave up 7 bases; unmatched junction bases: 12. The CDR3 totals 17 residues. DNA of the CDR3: TGTGCCAGCAGCCAAGCCGGGACAGTCGGGGGGGGTGAAAAACTGTTTTTT. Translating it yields CASSQAGTVGGGEKLFF.

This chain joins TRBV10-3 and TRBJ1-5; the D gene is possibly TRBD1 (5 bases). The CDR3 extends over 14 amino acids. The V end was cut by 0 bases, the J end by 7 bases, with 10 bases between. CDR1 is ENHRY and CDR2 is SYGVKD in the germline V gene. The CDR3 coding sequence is TGTGCCATCAGTGAGTCGGGGGGGAAGCAGCCCCAGCATTTT. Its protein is CAISESGGKQPQHF.

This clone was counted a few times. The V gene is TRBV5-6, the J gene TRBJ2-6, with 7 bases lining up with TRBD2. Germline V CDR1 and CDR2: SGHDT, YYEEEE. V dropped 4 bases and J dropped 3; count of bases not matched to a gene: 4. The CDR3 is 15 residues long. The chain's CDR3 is CASSLGGGGANVLTF. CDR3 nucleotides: TGTGCCAGCAGCCTTGGCGGGGGTGGGGCCAACGTCCTGACTTTC.

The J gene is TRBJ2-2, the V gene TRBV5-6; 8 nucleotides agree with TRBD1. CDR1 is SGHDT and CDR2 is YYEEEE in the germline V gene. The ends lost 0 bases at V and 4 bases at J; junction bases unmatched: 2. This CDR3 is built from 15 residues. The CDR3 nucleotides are TGTGCCAGCAGCTTGGTCGACAGGGGCACCGGGGAGCTGTTTTTT. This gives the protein CASSLVDRGTGELFF.

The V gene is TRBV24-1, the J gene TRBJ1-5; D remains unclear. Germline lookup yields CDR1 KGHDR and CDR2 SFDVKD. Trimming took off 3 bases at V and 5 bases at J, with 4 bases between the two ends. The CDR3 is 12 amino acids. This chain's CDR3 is CATSDRDQPQHF. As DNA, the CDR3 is TGTGCCACCAGTGATAGAGATCAGCCCCAGCATTTT.

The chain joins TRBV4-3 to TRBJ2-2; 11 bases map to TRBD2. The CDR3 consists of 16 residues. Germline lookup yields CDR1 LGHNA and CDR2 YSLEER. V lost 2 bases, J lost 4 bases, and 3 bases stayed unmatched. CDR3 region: CASSQLAGGPTGELFF. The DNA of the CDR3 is TGCGCCAGCAGCCAACTAGCGGGAGGCCCCACCGGGGAGCTGTTTTTT.

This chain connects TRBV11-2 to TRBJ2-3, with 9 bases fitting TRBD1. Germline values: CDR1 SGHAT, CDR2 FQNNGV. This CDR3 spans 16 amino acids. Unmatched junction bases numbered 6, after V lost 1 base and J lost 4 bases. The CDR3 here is CASSLVGTGRSDTQYF. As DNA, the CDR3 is TGTGCCAGCAGCTTAGTTGGGACAGGGAGGTCAGATACGCAGTATTTT.

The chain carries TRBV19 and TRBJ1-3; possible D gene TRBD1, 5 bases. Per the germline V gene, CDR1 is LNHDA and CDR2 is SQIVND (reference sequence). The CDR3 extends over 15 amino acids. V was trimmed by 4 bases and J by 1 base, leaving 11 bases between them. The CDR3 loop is CASSTPGGSGNTIYF. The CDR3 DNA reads TGTGCCAGTAGTACGCCCGGGGGATCTGGAAACACCATATATTTT.

CDR3 sequence (DNA): TGTGCCTGGAGTGTACGAGGGGACAGGGTTGGCTACACCTTC. Its translation is CAWSVRGDRVGYTF. The chain carries TRBV30 and TRBJ1-2, with 9 bases that match TRBD1. This CDR3 has 14 amino acids. CDR1 GTSNPN and CDR2 SVGIG come from the germline V gene (reference sequence). Trimming at V came to 0 bases and at J to 7 bases, leaving 6 bases not matched to a gene. The whole variable domain, filled in from reference TRBV30 and TRBJ1-2, reads SQTIHQWPATLVQPVGSPLSLECTVEGTSNPNLYWYRQAAGRGLQLLFYSVGIGQISSEVPQNLSASRPQDRQFILSSKKLLLSDSGFYLCAWSVRGDRVGYTFGSGTRLTVV.

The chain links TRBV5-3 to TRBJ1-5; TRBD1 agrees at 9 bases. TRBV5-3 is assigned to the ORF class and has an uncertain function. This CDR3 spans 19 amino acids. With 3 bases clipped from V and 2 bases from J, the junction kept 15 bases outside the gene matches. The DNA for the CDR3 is TGTGCCAGAAGCTCACCTGGACAGGGGCAGAGTTCAGGCAATCAGCCCCAGCATTTT. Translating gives CARSSPGQGQSSGNQPQHF.